This T cell receptor beta chain was observed in a study of blood T cell repertoires in COVID-19. Germline V gene sequence: CDR1 SGHAT, CDR2 FQNNGV. The V end was cut by 5 bases, the J end by 0 bases, with 20 bases between. The CDR3 covers 18 residues. Profiled with immunoSEQ multiplex PCR; TCRdb holds only in-frame clones, not every one. In the table there are about 250,000 clones, about 88% of which are singletons. The clonotype comes from a woman aged 45-65 years who had recovered from COVID-19. The sequenced sample consisted of PBMCs or T cells enriched from blood (not recorded which). The V and J genes are TRBV11-2 and TRBJ2-1; possibly TRBD2 for D (6 bases). DNA for the CDR3: TGTGCCAGCAGCACTATTTGGGCGGGGCTGAGCTCCTACAATGAGCAGTTCTTC. Translating it yields CASSTIWAGLSSYNEQFF.